The entry below gives a single T cell receptor (beta chain) sequence along with its context. Its antigen is still unknown. No quality values exist for individual bases; no much larger clone is one base distant. CDR1 and CDR2 were assigned from the germline V gene as SGDLS and YYNGEE. The CDR3 spans 20 residues, from the cysteine through the phenylalanine. Just CDR3 DNA is preserved here, 60 bases in frame from base 1. V loses 3 bases of germline sequence and J loses 4 bases, and the interval between the two ends is 31 bases. The record originates from a study of graft-versus-host responses after intestinal transplantation (dated by TCRdb to the early 2020s). A note on the overall study: Recipients received multivisceral, liver-intestinal, or isolated intestinal transplants. Every recipient was given anti-thymocyte globulin induction, then maintenance tacrolimus and steroids for roughly 3 years. Bulk TCR-beta CDR3 sequencing was used to track graft-versus-host and host-versus-graft alloreactive T cell clones in the graft, circulation and bone marrow after intestinal transplantation. Alloreactive clones were identified by sequencing pre-transplant mixed lymphocyte reaction products and comparing these products with unstimulated pre-transplant donor and recipient T cells. A cohort of more than 20 intestinal transplant recipients, including one retransplant, was enrolled, and a few patients lacking pretransplant specimens were excluded. Donor T cell macrochimerism was defined as a peak of at least 4% donor T cells among recipient peripheral blood mononuclear cells. Samples from a few later patients were sequenced in-house on an Illumina MiSeq with MiXCR processing rather than by the commercial service.

Paper-wide results and their limitations: The conclusions were limited by the relatively low number and heterogeneity of the intestinal transplant patients. GvH clones were detected in recipient bone marrow, and some appeared earlier in ileal mucosa or blood, consistent with an intestinal mucosal origin. Early after transplant, declines in HvG clones were associated with peak levels of circulating GvH clones. Patients with donor T cell macrochimerism had high GvH to HvG T cell clonal ratios in their allografts.

Blood samples were collected up to 4 times in the first month after transplant and then at least monthly when available. Libraries were prepared through the immunoSEQ multiplex PCR assay. Adaptive Biotechnologies carried out high-throughput TCR-beta CDR3 sequencing of genomic DNA for most patients. In the authors' own workflow: Adaptive's ImmunoSEQ software was the source of the TCR sequencing data for 15 to 20 patients, while a few other patients were processed with MiXCR and VDJtools. CDR3 nucleotide sequences shared between donor and recipient were removed because the origin of such sequences could not be assigned. Alloreactive clones required at least 2-fold expansion over unstimulated cells and minimum CFSE-low frequency of 0.002% (template counts) or 0.001% (read counts). Mappable clones were those detected in sequenced pre-transplant spleen, lymph node, or MLR CFSE-low populations of the donor or recipient. Cumulative frequency of alloreactive clones was calculated as a percentage of all sequences weighted by copy number. The table comes from immuneACCESS by way of TCRdb, which keeps in-frame sequences with V and J called. Part of the clones is missing from these tables; in studies checked, under half for an unresolved V gene and the rest for unknown reasons. V and J calls and clone size follow that table, whereas D and trimming were derived from the DNA. This sample comprises about 54,000 clones, roughly 89% of them detected only once. The ten largest clones add up to around 5.1% of the sample.

The chain joins TRBV9 to TRBJ2-5; TRBD1 is a weak D gene call, 6 bases matching. The sequence derives from a human patient who received an intestinal transplant, so some T cells may come from the graft donor. This specimen was PBMCs, taken roughly 95 weeks after intestinal transplant. The DNA sequence is as follows: TGTGCCAGCAGCGACACTACCCCCAATCGAGGGCAGGGGTGGCGAGAGACCCAGTACTTC. This is translated as CASSDTTPNRGQGWRETQYF.